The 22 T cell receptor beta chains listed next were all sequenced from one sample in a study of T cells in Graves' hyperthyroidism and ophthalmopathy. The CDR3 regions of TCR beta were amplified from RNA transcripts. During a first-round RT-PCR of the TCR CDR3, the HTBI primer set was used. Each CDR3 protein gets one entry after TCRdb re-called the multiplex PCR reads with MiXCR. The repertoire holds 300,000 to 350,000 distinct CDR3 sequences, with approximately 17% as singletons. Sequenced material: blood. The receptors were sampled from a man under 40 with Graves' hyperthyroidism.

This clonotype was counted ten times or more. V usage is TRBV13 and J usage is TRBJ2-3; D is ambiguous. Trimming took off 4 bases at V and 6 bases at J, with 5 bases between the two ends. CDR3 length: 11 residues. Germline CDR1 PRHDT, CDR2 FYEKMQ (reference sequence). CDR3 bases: TGTGCCAGCAGCTCGGCGGATACGCAGTATTTT. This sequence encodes CASSSADTQYF.

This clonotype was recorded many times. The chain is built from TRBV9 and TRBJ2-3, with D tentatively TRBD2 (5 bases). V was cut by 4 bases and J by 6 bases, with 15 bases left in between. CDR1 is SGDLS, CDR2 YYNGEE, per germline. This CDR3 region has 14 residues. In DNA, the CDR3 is TGTGCCAGCAGCCCCGGGGTGGTTTCCGATACGCAGTATTTT. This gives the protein CASSPGVVSDTQYF.

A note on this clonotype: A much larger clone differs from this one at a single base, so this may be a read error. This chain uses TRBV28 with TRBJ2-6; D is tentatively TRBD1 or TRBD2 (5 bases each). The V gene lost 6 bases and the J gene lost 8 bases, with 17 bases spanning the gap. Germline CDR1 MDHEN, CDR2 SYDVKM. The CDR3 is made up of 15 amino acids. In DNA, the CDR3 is TGTGCCAGCAGCCTACCCGGGACGGGGCCCAACGTCCTGACTTTC. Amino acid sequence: CASSLPGTGPNVLTF.

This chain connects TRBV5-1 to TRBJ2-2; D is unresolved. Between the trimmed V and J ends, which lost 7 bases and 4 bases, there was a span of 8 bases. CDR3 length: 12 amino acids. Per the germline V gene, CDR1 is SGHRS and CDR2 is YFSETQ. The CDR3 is CASRRPTGELFF. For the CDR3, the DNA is TGCGCCAGCCGCCGACCCACCGGGGAGCTGTTTTTT.

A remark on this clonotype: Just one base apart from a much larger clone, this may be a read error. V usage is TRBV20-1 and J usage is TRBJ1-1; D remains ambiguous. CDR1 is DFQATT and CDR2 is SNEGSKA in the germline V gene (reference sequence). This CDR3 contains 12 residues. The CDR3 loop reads CSARNPDTEASF. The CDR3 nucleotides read TGCAGTGCTAGGAACCCCGACACTGAAGCTTCCTTT.

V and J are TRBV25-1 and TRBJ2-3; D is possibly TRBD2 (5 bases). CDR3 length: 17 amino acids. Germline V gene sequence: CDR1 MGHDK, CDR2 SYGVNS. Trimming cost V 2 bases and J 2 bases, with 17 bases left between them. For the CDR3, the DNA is TGTGCCAGCAGTGAAGGAGGTTGTGGCGGTGACACAGATACGCAGTATTTT. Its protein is CASSEGGCGGDTDTQYF.

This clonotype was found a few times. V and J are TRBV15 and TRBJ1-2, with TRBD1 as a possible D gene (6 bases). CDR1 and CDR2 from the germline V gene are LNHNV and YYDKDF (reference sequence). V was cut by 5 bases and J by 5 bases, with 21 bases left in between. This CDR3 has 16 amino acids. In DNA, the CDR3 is TGTGCCACCAGCGTCCCCGACAGCAGGGGCCCTTATGGCTACACCTTC. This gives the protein CATSVPDSRGPYGYTF.

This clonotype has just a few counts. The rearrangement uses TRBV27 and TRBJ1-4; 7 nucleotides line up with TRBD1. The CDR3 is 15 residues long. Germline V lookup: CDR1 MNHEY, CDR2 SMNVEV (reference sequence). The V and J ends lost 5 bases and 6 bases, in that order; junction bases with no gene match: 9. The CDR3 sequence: CASSTRQGRDEKLFF. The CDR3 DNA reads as TGTGCCAGCAGTACTCGACAGGGTAGGGATGAAAAACTGTTTTTT.

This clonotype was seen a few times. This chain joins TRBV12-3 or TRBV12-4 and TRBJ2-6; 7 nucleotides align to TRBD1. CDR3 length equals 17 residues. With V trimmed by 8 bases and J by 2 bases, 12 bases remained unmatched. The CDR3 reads CASGPRDSYTGANVLTF. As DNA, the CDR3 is TGTGCCAGCGGCCCTCGGGACAGCTACACTGGGGCCAACGTCCTGACTTTC.

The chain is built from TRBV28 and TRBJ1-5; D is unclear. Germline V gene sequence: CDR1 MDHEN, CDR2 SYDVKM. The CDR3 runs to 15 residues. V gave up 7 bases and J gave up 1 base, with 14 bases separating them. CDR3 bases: TGTGCCAGCAAATTCTTCCGCGACAGCAATCAGCCCCAGCATTTT. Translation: CASKFFRDSNQPQHF. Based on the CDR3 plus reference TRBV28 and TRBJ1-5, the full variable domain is DVKVTQSSRYLVKRTGEKVFLECVQDMDHENMFWYRQDPGLGLRLIYFSYDVKMKEKGDIPEGYSVSREKKERFSLILESASTNQTSMYLCASKFFRDSNQPQHFGDGTRLSIL.

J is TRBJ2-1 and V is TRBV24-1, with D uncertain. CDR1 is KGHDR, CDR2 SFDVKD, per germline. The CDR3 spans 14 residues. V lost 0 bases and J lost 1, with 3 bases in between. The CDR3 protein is CATSDLQSYNEQFF. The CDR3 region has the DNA TGTGCCACCAGTGATTTGCAGTCCTACAATGAGCAGTTCTTC.

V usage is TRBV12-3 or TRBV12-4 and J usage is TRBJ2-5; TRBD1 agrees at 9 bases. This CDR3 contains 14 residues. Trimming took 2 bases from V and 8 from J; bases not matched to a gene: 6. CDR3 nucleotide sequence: TGTGCCAGCAGTTTACCGACAGGGGGTTCCACCCAGTACTTC. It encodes CASSLPTGGSTQYF.

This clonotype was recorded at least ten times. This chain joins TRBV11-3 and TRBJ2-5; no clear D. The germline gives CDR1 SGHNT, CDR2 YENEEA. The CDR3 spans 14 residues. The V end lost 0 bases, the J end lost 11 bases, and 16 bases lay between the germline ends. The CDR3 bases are TGTGCCAGCAGCTTAGATCCCGGGCCAGAACTACAGTACTTC. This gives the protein CASSLDPGPELQYF.

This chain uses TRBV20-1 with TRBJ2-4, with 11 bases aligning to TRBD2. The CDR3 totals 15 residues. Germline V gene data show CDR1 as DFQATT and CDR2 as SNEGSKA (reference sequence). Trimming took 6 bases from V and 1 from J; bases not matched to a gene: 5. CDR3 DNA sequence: TGCAGTGCAATAGCGGGAGGGCCGGCCAAAAACATTCAGTACTTC. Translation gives CSAIAGGPAKNIQYF.

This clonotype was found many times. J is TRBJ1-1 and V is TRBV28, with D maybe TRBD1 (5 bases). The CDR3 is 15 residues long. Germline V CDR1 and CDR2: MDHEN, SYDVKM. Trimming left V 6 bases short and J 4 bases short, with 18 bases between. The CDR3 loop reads CASSVPTGLSTEAFF. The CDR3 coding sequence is TGTGCCAGCAGCGTACCAACAGGTTTGAGCACTGAAGCTTTCTTT. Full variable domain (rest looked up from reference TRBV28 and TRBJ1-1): DVKVTQSSRYLVKRTGEKVFLECVQDMDHENMFWYRQDPGLGLRLIYFSYDVKMKEKGDIPEGYSVSREKKERFSLILESASTNQTSMYLCASSVPTGLSTEAFFGQGTRLTVV.

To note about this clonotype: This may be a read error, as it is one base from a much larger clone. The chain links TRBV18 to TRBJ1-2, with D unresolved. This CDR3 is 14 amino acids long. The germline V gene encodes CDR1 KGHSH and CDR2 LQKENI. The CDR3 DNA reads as TGTGCCAGCTCACCAAACAGCCCTAACTATGGCTACGCCTTC. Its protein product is CASSPNSPNYGYAF. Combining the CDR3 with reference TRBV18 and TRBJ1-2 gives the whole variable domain NAGVMQNPRHLVRRRGQEARLRCSPMKGHSHVYWYRQLPEEGLKFMVYLQKENIIDESGMPKERFSAEFPKEGPSILRIQQVVRGDSAAYFCASSPNSPNYGYAFGSGTRLTVV.

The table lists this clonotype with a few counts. The CDR3 reads CASSLAGTVGTSGNTIYF. CDR3 sequence (DNA): TGTGCCAGCAGCTTAGCGGGGACAGTCGGCACCTCCGGAAACACCATATATTTT. This chain connects TRBV11-2 to TRBJ1-3, with 7 bases that match TRBD1. This CDR3 contains 18 residues. Germline V lookup: CDR1 SGHAT, CDR2 FQNNGV. Trimming removed 1 base from V and 4 bases from J; junction bases left unmatched: 13.

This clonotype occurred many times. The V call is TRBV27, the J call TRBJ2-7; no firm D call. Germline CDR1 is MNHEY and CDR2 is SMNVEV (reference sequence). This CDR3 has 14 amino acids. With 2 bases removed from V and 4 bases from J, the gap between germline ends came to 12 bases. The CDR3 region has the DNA TGTGCCAGCAGTTTAATCGGCACTTTTTACGAGCAGTACTTC. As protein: CASSLIGTFYEQYF.

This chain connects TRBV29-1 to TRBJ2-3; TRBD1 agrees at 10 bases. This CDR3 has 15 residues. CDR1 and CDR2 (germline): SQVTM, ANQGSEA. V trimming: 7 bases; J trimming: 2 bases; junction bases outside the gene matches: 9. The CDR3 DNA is TGCAGCGGCCTAAAGGGACAGGGGATCACAGATACGCAGTATTTT. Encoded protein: CSGLKGQGITDTQYF.

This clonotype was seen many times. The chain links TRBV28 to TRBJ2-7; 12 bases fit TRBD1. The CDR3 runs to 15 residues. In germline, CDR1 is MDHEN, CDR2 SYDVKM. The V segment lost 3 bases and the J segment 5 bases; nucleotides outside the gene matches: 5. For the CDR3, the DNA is TGTGCCAGCAGTTTCTTGCGGGACAGGGGGCACGAGCAGTACTTC. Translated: CASSFLRDRGHEQYF. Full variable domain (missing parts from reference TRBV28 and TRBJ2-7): DVKVTQSSRYLVKRTGEKVFLECVQDMDHENMFWYRQDPGLGLRLIYFSYDVKMKEKGDIPEGYSVSREKKERFSLILESASTNQTSMYLCASSFLRDRGHEQYFGPGTRLTVT.

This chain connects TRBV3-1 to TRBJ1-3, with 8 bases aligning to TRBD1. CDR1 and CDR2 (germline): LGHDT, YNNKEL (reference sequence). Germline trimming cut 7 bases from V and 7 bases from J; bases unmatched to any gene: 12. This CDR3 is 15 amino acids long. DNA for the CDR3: TGTGCCAGCACCAGAGACAGGGGCGTTTGGAACACCATATATTTT. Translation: CASTRDRGVWNTIYF.

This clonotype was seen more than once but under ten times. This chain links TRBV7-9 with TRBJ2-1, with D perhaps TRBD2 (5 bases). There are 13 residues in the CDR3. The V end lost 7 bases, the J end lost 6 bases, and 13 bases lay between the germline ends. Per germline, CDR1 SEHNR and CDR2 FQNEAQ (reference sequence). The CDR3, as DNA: TGTGCCAGCACTGAGGGTGGCGTCAATGAGCAGTTCTTC. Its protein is CASTEGGVNEQFF.